This passage covers 17 T cell receptor beta chains from one sample sequenced in a study of CD8+ T cells in alopecia areata. Treatment denoted: oral pan-JAK inhibitor, 5-10 mg twice daily. cDNA prepared by RNA extraction and subsequent reverse transcription served as the template for sequencing. Repertoires were generated with immunoSEQ multiplex PCR, while TCRdb's copy carries only in-frame clones and drops some. The sample holds around 99,000 clones, around 83% seen once. The input for sequencing was CD8+ T cells sorted from blood, taken at week 24, from a patient treated with tofacitinib. Receptors originate from a human donor with alopecia areata.

This clone was recorded a few times. The chain combines TRBV29-1 with TRBJ2-1, with D perhaps being TRBD1 or TRBD2 (5 bases each). Per germline, CDR1 SQVTM and CDR2 ANQGSEA. With 5 bases removed from V and 10 bases from J, the gap between germline ends came to 15 bases. This CDR3 has 12 residues. The CDR3 reads CSVPGGRREQFF. The CDR3 DNA is TGCAGCGTTCCTGGGGGTCGGCGGGAGCAGTTCTTC.

The count of this clone is one. The V call is TRBV5-1, the J call TRBJ2-1, with 8 bases matching TRBD2. From germline, CDR1 is SGHRS and CDR2 YFSETQ. With V trimmed by 4 bases and J by 7 bases, 10 bases remained unmatched. The CDR3 consists of 15 residues. CDR3 residues: CASSLLAGFPNEQFF. The CDR3 DNA follows: TGCGCCAGCAGCCTTTTAGCGGGGTTCCCAAATGAGCAGTTCTTC.

The chain joins TRBV13 to TRBJ2-1; 10 nucleotides match TRBD1. V shed 6 bases and J 7 bases; nucleotides not matched to a gene: 9. CDR3 length equals 15 residues. CDR1 PRHDT and CDR2 FYEKMQ come from the germline V gene (reference sequence). CDR3 sequence (DNA): TGTGCCAGCAGTCCTACCGGGACAGGGGTTAATGAGCAGTTCTTC. It codes for CASSPTGTGVNEQFF.

The chain links TRBV7-2 to TRBJ2-5, with TRBD2 matching 8 bases. Trimming took 8 bases from V and 1 from J; bases not matched to a gene: 9. CDR1 SGHTA and CDR2 FQGNSA come from the germline V gene. This CDR3 contains 15 residues. The CDR3 spells CASSYGGGPQETQYF. Here the CDR3 DNA reads TGTGCCAGCTCATACGGCGGGGGGCCCCAAGAGACCCAGTACTTC.

In this sample, this clone turned up once. The chain employs TRBV4-3 and TRBJ2-2, with D unclear. Trimming left V 3 bases short and J 3 bases short, with 14 bases between. This CDR3 region has 16 residues. CDR1 is LGHNA and CDR2 is YSLEER in the germline V gene. Here the CDR3 DNA reads TGCGCCAGCAGCCAGGCAGAGAGGTCGGACACCGGGGAGCTGTTTTTT. Translated: CASSQAERSDTGELFF.

This chain joins TRBV7-2 and TRBJ2-1; D ambiguous. CDR1 and CDR2 (germline): SGHTA, FQGNSA. Trimming removed 1 base from V and 8 bases from J, with 9 bases in between. The CDR3 sequence is 13 residues long. CDR3 bases: TGTGCCAGCAGCTTAGGATTCGGAGATGAGCAGTTCTTC. This translates into CASSLGFGDEQFF.

A few counts support this clone. At the DNA level, this CDR3 is encoded by other sequences in the same sample as well. V and J are TRBV7-9 and TRBJ2-1, with a possible D match to TRBD1 (5 bases). This CDR3 has 11 residues. The V gene lost 5 bases and the J gene lost 8 bases, with 7 bases spanning the gap. CDR1 SEHNR and CDR2 FQNEAQ come from the germline V gene (reference sequence). For the CDR3, the DNA is TGTGCCAGCAGCCAGGGTTATGAGCAGTTCTTC. Its protein is CASSQGYEQFF.

The chain links TRBV10-3 to TRBJ2-7, with D maybe TRBD2 (5 bases). The length of the CDR3 is 11 residues. V was shortened by 2 bases and J by 7 bases, with 6 bases between the two germline ends. Germline loops: CDR1 ENHRY, CDR2 SYGVKD. The CDR3 DNA follows: TGTGCCATCAGTGAGACGGGGGAGCAGTACTTC. It encodes CAISETGEQYF.

V is TRBV6-5 and J is TRBJ2-3; perhaps D is TRBD1 or TRBD2 (5 bases each). Germline-derived CDR1 and CDR2 are MNHEY and SVGAGI. V was shortened by 8 bases and J by 4 bases, with 7 bases between the two germline ends. The CDR3 spans 11 residues. CDR3 bases: TGTGCCAGCCGGGGCGCAGATACGCAGTATTTT. This translates into CASRGADTQYF.

The CDR3 coding sequence is TGCGCCAGCAGCCAGGGACAGGGGATCACAGATACGCAGTATTTT. Amino acids: CASSQGQGITDTQYF. V and J are TRBV5-1 and TRBJ2-3; 10 bases fit TRBD1. Germline CDR1 and CDR2: SGHRS and YFSETQ. The CDR3 is 15 residues long. Germline trimming cut 4 bases from V and 2 bases from J; bases unmatched to any gene: 4.

V and J are TRBV5-4 and TRBJ2-7; unclear D gene. V dropped 5 bases and J dropped 6 bases, with 15 bases sitting between them. In germline, CDR1 is SGHNT, CDR2 YYREEE (reference sequence). The CDR3 sequence is 13 residues long. For the CDR3, the DNA is TGTGCCAGCAGGAGTCAAGGTTTCCCCGAGCAGTACTTC. As protein: CASRSQGFPEQYF.

In its sample, this clone was seen once. The chain is built from TRBV19 and TRBJ2-1, with 7 bases fitting TRBD2. Germline loops: CDR1 LNHDA, CDR2 SQIVND (reference sequence). With V trimmed by 5 bases and J by 1 base, 8 bases remained unmatched. There are 16 residues in the CDR3. CDR3 residues: CASSHREGYSYNEQFF. CDR3 DNA sequence: TGTGCCAGTAGTCATAGGGAGGGTTATTCCTACAATGAGCAGTTCTTC.

This clone has a single count. This sequence joins TRBV7-2 and TRBJ2-1, with D maybe TRBD2 (6 bases). This CDR3 spans 15 amino acids. V was shortened by 2 bases and J by 0 bases, with 8 bases between the two germline ends. The germline gives CDR1 SGHTA, CDR2 FQGNSA. The CDR3 loop reads CASSLSGYSYNEQFF. The CDR3 region has the DNA TGTGCCAGCAGCTTAAGCGGGTACTCCTACAATGAGCAGTTCTTC.

The chain is built from TRBV29-1 and TRBJ2-1, with TRBD1 matching over 10 bases. This CDR3 is 17 amino acids long. Unmatched junction bases numbered 15, after V lost 7 bases and J lost 3 bases. Germline V lookup: CDR1 SQVTM, CDR2 ANQGSEA. The DNA for the CDR3 is TGCAGCGGATCGGGACTAGGGGGACAGGGGATCTACAATGAGCAGTTCTTC. It yields the protein CSGSGLGGQGIYNEQFF.

The V call is TRBV7-8, the J call TRBJ2-5; 10 bases align to TRBD2. The CDR3 totals 17 residues. V shed 4 bases and J 2 bases; nucleotides not matched to a gene: 10. Germline CDR1 reads SGHVS; CDR2 reads FQNEAQ. CDR3: CASSWGPGLAFQETQYF. DNA for the CDR3: TGTGCCAGCAGCTGGGGGCCGGGACTAGCGTTTCAAGAGACCCAGTACTTC.

CDR3 in amino acids: CASTHLAGAQETQYF. CDR3 nucleotides: TGTGCCAGCACCCACCTAGCGGGGGCCCAAGAGACCCAGTACTTC. The genes are TRBV7-2 and TRBJ2-5; 10 bases fit TRBD2. The CDR3 runs to 15 residues. CDR1 and CDR2 from the germline V gene are SGHTA and FQGNSA. After removal of 7 bases from V and 1 base from J, the junction contained 6 bases not matched to a gene.

This clone has just one count. The chain uses TRBV6-1 and TRBJ2-1; D may be TRBD1 or TRBD2 (5 bases each). The CDR3 contains 14 residues. Germline lookup yields CDR1 MNHNS and CDR2 SASEGT. Trimming cost V 8 bases and J 4 bases, with 15 bases left between them. The CDR3 DNA is TGTGCCAGCGAGGGGTCCGGTTTTTACAATGAGCAGTTCTTC. This gives the protein CASEGSGFYNEQFF.